In this sample, the clone carrying this T cell receptor beta chain turned up once. Its antigen is undetermined. The donors were healthy bone marrow donors. Germline V gene lookup returns CDR1 SGHNT and CDR2 YYREEE (reference sequence). V was cut by 0 bases and J by 0 bases, with 7 bases left in between. This CDR3 contains 14 residues. Researchers ran the PCR with 60 Vbeta and 13 Jbeta primers. Study processing details: Later analysis identified roughly 82 million unique TCR beta chains, approximately 11 million shared. Profiling relied on immunoSEQ multiplex PCR, and the TCRdb table lists in-frame clones only, not all of them. The D gene and trimming were derived from the DNA, and the V and J assignments and clone size from that table. This sample has 75,000 to 80,000 clones, with around 79% found just once. The data derive from a study of cytomegalovirus exposure and HLA in healthy donors. Across the study: A preliminary data release comprised approximately 85 million unique TCRs obtained from HLA-typed donors. Overall study results and limits: Altogether, some 160 TCR beta chains were recorded as cytomegalovirus-associated.

The V and J genes are TRBV5-4 and TRBJ2-7; the D is unclear. The sequenced sample was PBMCs. The TCR originated in a man between 35 and 55 years old in good health and CMV-seronegative. The chain's CDR3 is CASSLDLSSYEQYF. Written as DNA, the CDR3 is TGTGCCAGCAGCTTGGACTTAAGCTCCTACGAGCAGTACTTC.